The 3 T cell receptor beta chains below come from one sample, sequenced in a study of molecular identifiers for immune sequencing clone quantification. Via MiXCR, TCRdb re-called the PCR reads, giving one row per CDR3 protein. Found here are around 480,000 distinct CDR3 sequences, roughly a fifth of them singletons; the top ten hold about 0.78%. Sequencing used naive CD8+ T cells from blood, with Jurkat cell RNA spiked in. Sample subset: FACS-sorted CD8+CD4-CCR7+CD45RA+ naive T cells. Source of these receptors: a human donor in good health. Some libraries in this study had Jurkat cell RNA spiked in.

In its sample, this clonotype was seen a few times. This sequence joins TRBV7-3 and TRBJ1-6; D ambiguous. From germline, CDR1 is SGHTA and CDR2 FQGTGA. V dropped 0 bases and J dropped 6 bases, with 18 bases sitting between them. This CDR3 contains 18 residues. CDR3 DNA sequence: TGTGCCAGCAGCTTAACGTTAACCGTTTGCGGCCTTAATTCACCCCTCCACTTT. Translating it yields CASSLTLTVCGLNSPLHF.

This clonotype was recorded a few times. V is TRBV20-1 and J is TRBJ2-7, with a weak D call TRBD1 (7 bases). Trimming stripped 1 base from V and 1 base from J, with 17 bases between. Germline CDR1 DFQATT, CDR2 SNEGSKA (reference sequence). This CDR3 region has 16 residues. The CDR3 sequence is CSARVVKAGGSYEQYF. The CDR3 region has the DNA TGCAGTGCTAGAGTCGTAAAGGCAGGGGGGTCCTACGAGCAGTACTTC.

This clonotype was observed at least ten times. The chain has TRBV29-1 and TRBJ1-5, with 8 bases that match TRBD1. This CDR3 has 17 residues. V lost 3 bases to trimming and J lost 6 bases; unmatched junction nucleotides: 16. Germline lookup yields CDR1 SQVTM and CDR2 ANQGSEA. The CDR3 nucleotides read TGCAGCGTTGAGCGTTTTGGGTTTGTACAGGGGGTTCAGCCCCAGCATTTT. Its protein is CSVERFGFVQGVQPQHF.